This TCR beta chain was recovered during a study of cytomegalovirus exposure and HLA in healthy donors. The data were produced by immunoSEQ multiplex PCR, yet TCRdb's version contains in-frame clones alone and is incomplete. The repertoire holds about 40,000 clones, with roughly 93% as singletons. V was trimmed by 0 bases and J by 4 bases, leaving 13 bases between them. This CDR3 comprises 15 residues. CDR1 and CDR2 (germline): SGDLS, YYNGEE. As to this clone: What it binds is not known.

Notes on the study in general: A few CMV-associated chains were confirmed in vitro to be specific for CMV antigens. The study recorded around 160 TCR beta chains that were cytomegalovirus-associated.

Sequences were obtained from PBMCs. The source is a woman aged 18 to 35 in good health and CMV-seronegative. The chain recombines TRBV9 with TRBJ1-2, with D uncertain. The CDR3 nucleotides read TGTGCCAGCAGCGTAGATAAGGAGGTCGGCTATGGCTACACCTTC. It specifies CASSVDKEVGYGYTF.